This entry features one TCR beta chain sequence. This specimen comes from a study of blood T cell repertoires in COVID-19. Study overall: Donors in the United States, Italy and Spain gave samples during acute or convalescent COVID-19. PBMCs, B-cell-depleted T cells, or T cells provided the cDNA or gDNA that made up the material.

The CDR3 length is 15 residues. Germline V lookup: CDR1 MNHNY, CDR2 SVGAGI (reference sequence). Trimming removed 9 bases at V and 0 bases at J, with 15 bases between. The method was immunoSEQ multiplex PCR; TCRdb's version includes in-frame clones alone and lacks a portion of them. The sample lists about 210,000 clones, about 84% occurring once. Sequenced material: peripheral blood. V gene TRBV6-6 combines with J gene TRBJ1-5; perhaps TRBD1 as D (5 bases). The TCR originated in a human donor in a cohort sampled during active COVID-19. The DNA for the CDR3 is TGTGCCAGTTTATCGAAAGGGGATAGCAATCAGCCCCAGCATTTT. It is translated as CASLSKGDSNQPQHF.